In this sample, the clone carrying this TCR beta chain turned up a few times. TCRdb passed the PCR reads through MiXCR, listing each CDR3 protein once. Among some 40,000 distinct CDR3 sequences listed, about 35% were seen once. This record comes from a study of vaccination and CD4 T cells after COVID-19. Germline values: CDR1 LNHDA, CDR2 SQIVND (reference sequence). V lost 8 bases and J lost 3; bases outside the gene matches: 11. The CDR3 spans 15 residues. Time point denoted: late sampling 161 to 241 days after vaccination in three convalescent patients. This specimen consisted of CD4+ T cells from blood, obtained about 7 months after SARS-CoV-2 vaccination. The TCR sequence derives from a human donor who had recovered from COVID-19. The chain joins TRBV19 to TRBJ2-3; 7 nucleotides line up with TRBD2. DNA of the CDR3: TGTGCCAGTGGACGGAGGGAGGGAGGGACAGATACGCAGTATTTT. The encoded protein is CASGRREGGTDTQYF.